This T cell receptor (beta chain) was captured by sequencing in a study of T cell responses to AZD1222 COVID-19 vaccine. Study details: Second doses that came at about 4 or about 12 weeks were put together.

The CDR3 totals 11 residues. The ends were cut back, 6 bases at V and 10 bases at J, with 10 bases in the middle. CDR1 LGHNT and CDR2 FRNRAP come from the germline V gene. This table comes from immunoSEQ multiplex PCR, and its TCRdb copy is limited to in-frame clones, with some not included. The sample yields tens of thousands of clones, around 88% seen once. The starting material was peripheral blood, obtained on day 0 of AZD1222 vaccination. The sequence was obtained from an adult in good health. The genes are TRBV12-5 and TRBJ2-1; D may be TRBD2 (5 bases). The CDR3 region is CASGLEGEQFF. DNA of the CDR3: TGTGCTAGTGGGCTAGAGGGAGAGCAGTTCTTC.